This T cell receptor (beta chain) emerged from a study of glioma-infiltrating T cells after dendritic cell vaccination. At the level of the study: Autologous tumor lysate was loaded overnight onto monocyte-derived dendritic cells grown 7 to 8 days with IL-4 and GM-CSF.

The CDR3 consists of 11 residues. Germline loops: CDR1 SNHLY, CDR2 FYNNEI. To note about this clone: Its antigen remains unidentified. At one end, the junction sequence differs from germline, possibly due to a read error.

Libraries were prepared by immunoSEQ multiplex PCR; TCRdb keeps only in-frame clonotypes and omits some of them. The sample records under 70,000 clones, roughly four fifths being singletons. Whole-study results and caveats: The cohort had few patients with full blood and tumor sets.

This clonotype was sampled from a human donor with glioblastoma. V usage is TRBV2 and J usage is TRBJ2-1, with D perhaps TRBD2 (5 bases). Specimen: blood, collected before dendritic cell vaccination. The CDR3 region has the DNA TGTGCCAGCAGTGAAACGGACTGCCCCCTCTTC. This translates into CASSETDCPLF.